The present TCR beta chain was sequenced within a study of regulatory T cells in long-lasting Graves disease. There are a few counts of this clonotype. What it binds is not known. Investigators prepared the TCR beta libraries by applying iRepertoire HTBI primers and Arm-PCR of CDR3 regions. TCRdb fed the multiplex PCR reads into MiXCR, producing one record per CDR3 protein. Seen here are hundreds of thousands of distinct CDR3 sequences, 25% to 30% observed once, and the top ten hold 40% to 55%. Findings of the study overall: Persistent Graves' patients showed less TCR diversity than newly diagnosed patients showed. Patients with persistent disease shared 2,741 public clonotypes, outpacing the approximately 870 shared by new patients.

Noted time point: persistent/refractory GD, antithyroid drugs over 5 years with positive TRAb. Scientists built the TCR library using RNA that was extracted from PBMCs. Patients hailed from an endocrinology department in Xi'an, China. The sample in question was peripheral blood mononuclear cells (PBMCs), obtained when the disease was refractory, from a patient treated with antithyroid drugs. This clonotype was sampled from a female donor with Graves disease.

The CDR3 sequence: CASSPQGVGIQPQHF. In nucleotides, the CDR3 is TGTGCCAGCAGTCCCCAGGGGGTCGGGATTCAGCCCCAGCATTTT. The chain couples TRBV28 to TRBJ1-5; the match to TRBD1 covers 7 bases. J gave up 6 bases and V 5 bases, and 10 bases lay outside the gene matches. The germline CDR1 and CDR2 sequences are MDHEN and SYDVKM. The CDR3 consists of 15 residues.